This T cell receptor beta chain is from a study of cytotoxic CD8 clonotypes in ibrutinib-treated CLL. This clone is judged medium-sized. TCRdb keeps only in-frame clones here, not all; method: immunoSEQ multiplex PCR. Among about 5,500 clones, around 68% were seen once, and the ten largest hold approximately 38%. Germline CDR1 and CDR2: SGHTA and FQGTGA. The CDR3 runs to 15 residues. V was shortened by 2 bases and J by 6 bases, with 13 bases between the two germline ends. Sequencing was performed on PBMCs, taken before ibrutinib treatment. This sequence was found in a human donor with chronic lymphocytic leukemia. The gene calls are TRBV7-3 and TRBJ2-2, with a weak D call TRBD1 (6 bases). The CDR3 loop reads CASSLGTLDSGELFF. CDR3 nucleotides: TGTGCCAGCAGCTTAGGGACACTCGATTCCGGGGAGCTGTTTTTT. Full variable domain (rest looked up from reference TRBV7-3 and TRBJ2-2): GAGVSQTPSNKVTEKGKYVELRCDPISGHTALYWYRQSLGQGPEFLIYFQGTGAADDSGLPNDRFFAVRPEGSVSTLKIQRTERGDSAVYLCASSLGTLDSGELFFGEGSRLTVL.